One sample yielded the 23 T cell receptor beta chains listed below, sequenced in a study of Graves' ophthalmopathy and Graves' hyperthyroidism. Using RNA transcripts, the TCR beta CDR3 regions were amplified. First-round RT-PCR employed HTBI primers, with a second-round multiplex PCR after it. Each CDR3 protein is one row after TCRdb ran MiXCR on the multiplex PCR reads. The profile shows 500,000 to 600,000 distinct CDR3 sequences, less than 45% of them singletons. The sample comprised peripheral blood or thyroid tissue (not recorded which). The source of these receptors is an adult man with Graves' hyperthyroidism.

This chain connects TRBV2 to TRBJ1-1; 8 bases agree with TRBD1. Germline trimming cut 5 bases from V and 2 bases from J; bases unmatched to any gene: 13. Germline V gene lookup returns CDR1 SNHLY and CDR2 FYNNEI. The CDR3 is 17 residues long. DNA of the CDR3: TGTGCCAGCAGTCCCCGGACAGGGCGTGTGATCAACACTGAAGCTTTCTTT. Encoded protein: CASSPRTGRVINTEAFF.

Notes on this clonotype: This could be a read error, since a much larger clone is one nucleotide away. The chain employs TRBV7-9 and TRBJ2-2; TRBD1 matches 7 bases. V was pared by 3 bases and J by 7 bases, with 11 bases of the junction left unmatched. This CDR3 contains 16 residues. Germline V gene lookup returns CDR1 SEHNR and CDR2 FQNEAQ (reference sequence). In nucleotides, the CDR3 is TGTGCCAGCAGCTTCGTCGTAGGGGGCAGCGGCGGGGAGCTGTTTTTT. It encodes CASSFVVGGSGGELFF.

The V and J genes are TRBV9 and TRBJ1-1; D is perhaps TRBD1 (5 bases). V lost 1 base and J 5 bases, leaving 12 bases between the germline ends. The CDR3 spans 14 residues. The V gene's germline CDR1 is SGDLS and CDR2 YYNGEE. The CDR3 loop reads CASSVSAGPTEAFF. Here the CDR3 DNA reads TGTGCCAGCAGCGTATCGGCAGGGCCTACTGAAGCTTTCTTT.

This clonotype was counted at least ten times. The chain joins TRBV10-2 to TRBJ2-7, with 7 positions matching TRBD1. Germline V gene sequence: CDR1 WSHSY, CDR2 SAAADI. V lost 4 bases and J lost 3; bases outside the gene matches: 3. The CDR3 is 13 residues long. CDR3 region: CASSGAGGYEQYF. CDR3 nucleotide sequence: TGCGCCAGCAGTGGGGCAGGGGGCTACGAGCAGTACTTC.

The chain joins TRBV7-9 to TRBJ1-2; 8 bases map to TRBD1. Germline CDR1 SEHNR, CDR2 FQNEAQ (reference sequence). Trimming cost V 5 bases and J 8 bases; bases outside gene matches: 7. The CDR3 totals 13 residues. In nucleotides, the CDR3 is TGTGCCAGCAGCGGGACAGGACCTAACGGCTACACCTTC. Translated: CASSGTGPNGYTF.

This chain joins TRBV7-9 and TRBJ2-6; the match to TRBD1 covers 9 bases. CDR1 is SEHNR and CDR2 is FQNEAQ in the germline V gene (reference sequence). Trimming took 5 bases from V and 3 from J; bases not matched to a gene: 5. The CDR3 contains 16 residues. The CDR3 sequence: CASSSTTGGGANVLTF. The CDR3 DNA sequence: TGTGCCAGCAGCAGTACGACAGGGGGTGGGGCCAACGTCCTGACTTTC.

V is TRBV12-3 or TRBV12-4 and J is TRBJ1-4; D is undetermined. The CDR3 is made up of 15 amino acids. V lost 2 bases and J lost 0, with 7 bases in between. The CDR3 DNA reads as TGTGCCAGCAGTTTATTCGGGCCAACTAATGAAAAACTGTTTTTT. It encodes CASSLFGPTNEKLFF.

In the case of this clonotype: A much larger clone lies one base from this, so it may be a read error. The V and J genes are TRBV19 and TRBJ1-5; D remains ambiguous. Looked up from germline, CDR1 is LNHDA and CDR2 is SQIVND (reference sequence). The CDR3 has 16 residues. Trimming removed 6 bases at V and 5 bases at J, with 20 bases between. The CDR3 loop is CASSPSDWRWDQPQHF. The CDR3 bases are TGTGCCAGTAGCCCAAGCGACTGGCGCTGGGATCAGCCCCAGCATTTT.

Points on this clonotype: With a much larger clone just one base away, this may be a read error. CDR3 in DNA: TGTGCCAGCAGCTTAGAGGGCGGGTCGAACACTGAAGCTTTCTTT. Translated, it gives CASSLEGGSNTEAFF. The rearrangement links TRBV7-2 to TRBJ1-1; D ambiguous. The CDR3 extends over 15 amino acids. V dropped 1 base and J dropped 1 base, with 10 bases sitting between them. The germline gives CDR1 SGHTA, CDR2 FQGNSA.

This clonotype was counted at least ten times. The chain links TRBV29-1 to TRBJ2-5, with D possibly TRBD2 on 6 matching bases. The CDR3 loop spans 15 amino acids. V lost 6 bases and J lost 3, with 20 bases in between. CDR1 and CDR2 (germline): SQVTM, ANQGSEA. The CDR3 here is CSVRGLAIEKETQYF. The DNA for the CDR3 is TGCAGCGTCCGAGGGCTAGCGATAGAAAAAGAGACCCAGTACTTC.

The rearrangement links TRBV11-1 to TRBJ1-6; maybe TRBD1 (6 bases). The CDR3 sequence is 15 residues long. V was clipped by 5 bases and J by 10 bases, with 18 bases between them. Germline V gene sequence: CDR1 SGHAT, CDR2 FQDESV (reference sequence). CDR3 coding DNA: TGTGCCAGCAGCCTCACCTCAGGGGTTTGGTCACCCCTCCACTTT. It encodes CASSLTSGVWSPLHF.

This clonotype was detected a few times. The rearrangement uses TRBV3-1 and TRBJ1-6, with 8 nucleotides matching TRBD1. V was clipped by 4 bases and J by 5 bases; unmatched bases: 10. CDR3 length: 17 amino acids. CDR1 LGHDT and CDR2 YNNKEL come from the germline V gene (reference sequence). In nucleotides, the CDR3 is TGTGCCAGCAGCCCCACAGGGGGAACATTAAATAATTCACCCCTCCACTTT. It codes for CASSPTGGTLNNSPLHF.

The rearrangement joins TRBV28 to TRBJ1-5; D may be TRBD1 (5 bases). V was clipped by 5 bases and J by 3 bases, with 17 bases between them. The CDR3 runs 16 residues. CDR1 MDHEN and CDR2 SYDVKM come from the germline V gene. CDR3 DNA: TGTGCCAGCAGTAAATACAGGAGATCCTCCAATCAGCCCCAGCATTTT. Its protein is CASSKYRRSSNQPQHF.

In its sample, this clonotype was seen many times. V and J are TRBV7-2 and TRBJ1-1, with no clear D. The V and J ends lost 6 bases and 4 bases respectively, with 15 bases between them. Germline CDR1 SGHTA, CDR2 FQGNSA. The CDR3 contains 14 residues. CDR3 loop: CASRTPSRGTEAFF. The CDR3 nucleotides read TGTGCCAGCAGGACCCCCTCCCGCGGCACTGAAGCTTTCTTT.

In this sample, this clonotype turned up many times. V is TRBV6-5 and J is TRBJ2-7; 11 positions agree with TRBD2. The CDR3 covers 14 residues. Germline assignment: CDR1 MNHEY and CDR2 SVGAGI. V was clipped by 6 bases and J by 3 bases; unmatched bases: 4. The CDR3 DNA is TGTGCCAGCAGACCGGGACTAGCGGACTACGAGCAGTACTTC. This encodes CASRPGLADYEQYF.

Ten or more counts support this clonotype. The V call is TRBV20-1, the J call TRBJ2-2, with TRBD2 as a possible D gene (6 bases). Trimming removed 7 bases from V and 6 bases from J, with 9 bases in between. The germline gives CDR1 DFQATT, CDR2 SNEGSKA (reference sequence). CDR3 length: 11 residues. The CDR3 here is CSVGGAGELFF. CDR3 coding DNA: TGCAGTGTCGGAGGGGCCGGGGAGCTGTTTTTT.

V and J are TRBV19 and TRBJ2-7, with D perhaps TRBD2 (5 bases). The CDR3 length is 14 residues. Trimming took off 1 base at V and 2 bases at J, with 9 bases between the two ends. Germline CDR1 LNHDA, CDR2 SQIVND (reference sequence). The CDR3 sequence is CASSIVEGTYEQYF. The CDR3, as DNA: TGTGCCAGTAGTATAGTTGAGGGAACCTACGAGCAGTACTTC.

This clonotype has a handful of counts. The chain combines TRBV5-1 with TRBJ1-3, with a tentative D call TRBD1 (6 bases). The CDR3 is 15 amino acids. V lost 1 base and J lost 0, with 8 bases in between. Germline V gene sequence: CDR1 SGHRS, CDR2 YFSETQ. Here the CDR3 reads CASSLPDSSGNTIYF. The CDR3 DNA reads TGCGCCAGCAGCTTGCCGGACAGCTCTGGAAACACCATATATTTT.

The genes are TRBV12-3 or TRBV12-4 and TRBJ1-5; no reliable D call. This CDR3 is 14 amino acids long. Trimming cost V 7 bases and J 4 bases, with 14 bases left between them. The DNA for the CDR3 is TGTGCCAGCAAAGGAACAGTCCCTAATCAGCCCCAGCATTTT. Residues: CASKGTVPNQPQHF.

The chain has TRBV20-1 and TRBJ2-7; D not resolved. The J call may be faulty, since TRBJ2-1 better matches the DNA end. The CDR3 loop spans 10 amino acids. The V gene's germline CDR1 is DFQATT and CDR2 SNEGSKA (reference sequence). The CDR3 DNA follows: TGCAGTGCAACCCGTGATGAGCAGTTCTTC. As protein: CSATRDEQFF.

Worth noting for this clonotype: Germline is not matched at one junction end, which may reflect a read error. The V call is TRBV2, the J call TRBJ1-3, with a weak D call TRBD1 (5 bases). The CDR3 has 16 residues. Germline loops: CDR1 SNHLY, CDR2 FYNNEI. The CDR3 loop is CASSEITGLSGNTIHF. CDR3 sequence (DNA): TGTGCCAGCAGTGAAATTACAGGCCTCTCTGGAAACACCATACATTTT. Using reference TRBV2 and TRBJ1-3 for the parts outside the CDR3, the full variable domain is EPEVTQTPSHQVTQMGQEVILRCVPISNHLYFYWYRQILGQKVEFLVSFYNNEISEKSEIFDDQFSVERPDGSNFTLKIRSTKLEDSAMYFCASSEITGLSGNTIHFGEGSWLTVV.

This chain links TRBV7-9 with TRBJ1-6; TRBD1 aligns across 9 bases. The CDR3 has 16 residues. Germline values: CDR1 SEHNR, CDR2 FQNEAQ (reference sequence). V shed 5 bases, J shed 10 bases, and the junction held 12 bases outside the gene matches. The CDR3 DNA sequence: TGTGCCAGCAGCCAAGATAGCGGGACAGGGTTCTCACCCCTCCACTTT. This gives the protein CASSQDSGTGFSPLHF. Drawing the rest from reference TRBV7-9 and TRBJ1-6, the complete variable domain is DTGVSQNPRHKITKRGQNVTFRCDPISEHNRLYWYRQTLGQGPEFLTYFQNEAQLEKSRLLSDRFSAERPKGSFSTLEIQRTEQGDSAMYLCASSQDSGTGFSPLHFGNGTRLTVT.

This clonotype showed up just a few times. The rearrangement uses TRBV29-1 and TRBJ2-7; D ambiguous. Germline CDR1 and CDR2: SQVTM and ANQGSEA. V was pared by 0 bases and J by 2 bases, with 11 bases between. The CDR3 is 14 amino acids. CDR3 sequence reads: CSVEESGPAYEQYF. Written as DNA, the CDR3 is TGCAGCGTTGAAGAATCAGGACCAGCCTACGAGCAGTACTTC.